A single sample gave rise to the 6 T cell receptor beta chains below, sequenced in a study of tissue T cells after allogeneic stem cell transplantation. The assay was immunoSEQ multiplex PCR, and TCRdb's table has in-frame clones only and misses some. The sample has 8,000 or so clones; 46% are singletons. Time point of the sample: mouse harvest day 7 after allogeneic transplant. Each mouse received 10^7 T-cell-depleted marrow cells plus 10^6 splenic CD5+ T cells by tail vein. The sample was gut tissue. The receptors come from a female BALB/c mouse given C57BL/6 T cells with graft-versus-host disease after an allogeneic hematopoietic cell transplant.

The table lists this clone with a few counts. The gene names given are mouse names. The read falls 1 residue short of the CDR3 end, and the missing part is taken from the germline J gene. This chain connects TRBV16 to TRBJ2-1, with D tentatively TRBD2 (6 bases). This CDR3 is 13 amino acids long. The germline gives CDR1 SGHSA, CDR2 FRNQAP. The V gene lost 5 bases and the J gene lost 2 bases, with 7 bases spanning the gap. Partial CDR3 DNA: TGTGCAAGCAGCCGGGACTACTATGCTGAGCAGTTC. It is translated as CASSRDYYAEQF. The whole CDR3 protein is CASSRDYYAEQFF.

With regard to this clone: Genes and germline come from the mouse. The DNA ends 1 residue before the CDR3 does, and the rest of the CDR3 is filled in from the germline J gene. The gene calls are TRBV21 and TRBJ2-2, with 12 bases matching TRBD2. TRBV21 is placed among ORFs of uncertain function. The CDR3 covers 16 residues. V was clipped by 2 bases and J by 3 bases; unmatched bases: 1. Here the CDR3 reads CASSQGDWGDTGQLYF. The covered CDR3 bases are TGTGCTAGCAGTCAAGGGGACTGGGGGGACACCGGGCAGCTCTAC.

Within the sample, this clone is medium-sized. Genes and germline are mouse. The read gets to within 1 residue of the CDR3 end, and the germline J gene fills in the rest. This rearrangement joins TRBV13-1 to TRBJ1-1; 7 bases fit TRBD1. The CDR3 covers 14 residues. J was trimmed by 0 bases and V by 5 bases; bases with no gene match: 4. The germline V gene encodes CDR1 NSHNY and CDR2 SYGAGN. CDR3 loop: CASRAGTANTEVFF. The CDR3 bases that were read are TGTGCCAGCAGGGCCGGGACAGCAAACACAGAAGTCTTC.

As regards this clone: Gene names are mouse gene names. The missing CDR3 end, 1 residue past where the read stops, is filled in from the germline J gene. This sequence joins TRBV24 and TRBJ1-1, with D uncertain. This CDR3 is 12 amino acids long. CDR1 KGHTA and CDR2 FRNEEI come from the germline V gene. V was clipped by 6 bases and J by 5 bases, with 10 bases between them. CDR3 residues: CASSRTRTEVFF. Partial CDR3 DNA: TGTGCCAGCAGCCGGACCAGGACAGAAGTCTTC.

This clone rates as medium-sized. Gene names refer to mouse genes. The read comes to an end 1 residue before the CDR3 does, leaving the germline J gene to fill in the end. This chain uses TRBV26 with TRBJ2-7; D remains ambiguous. CDR1 and CDR2 from the germline V gene are KGHPV and FQNQEV (reference sequence). Trimming shortened V by 2 bases and J by 0 bases, and 8 bases separated the two germline ends. The CDR3 loop spans 14 amino acids. The CDR3 DNA, read in part, is TGTGCCAGCAGTCTGGGCAGTAGCTCCTATGAACAGTAC. Translating gives CASSLGSSSYEQY. The entire CDR3 is CASSLGSSSYEQYF.

Worth noting for this clone: Genes here carry mouse names. The CDR3 goes on 1 residue after the read ends, and that part is filled in from the germline J gene. The chain is built from TRBV16 and TRBJ2-4, with D possibly TRBD2 on 6 matching bases. The V and J ends lost 0 bases and 0 bases respectively, with 7 bases between them. The CDR3 covers 15 residues. CDR1 SGHSA and CDR2 FRNQAP come from the germline V gene. CDR3 DNA, as far as it was read: TGTGCAAGCAGCTTAGACGGGACTAGTCAAAACACCTTGTAC. This codes for CASSLDGTSQNTLY. The full CDR3 sequence reads CASSLDGTSQNTLYF.